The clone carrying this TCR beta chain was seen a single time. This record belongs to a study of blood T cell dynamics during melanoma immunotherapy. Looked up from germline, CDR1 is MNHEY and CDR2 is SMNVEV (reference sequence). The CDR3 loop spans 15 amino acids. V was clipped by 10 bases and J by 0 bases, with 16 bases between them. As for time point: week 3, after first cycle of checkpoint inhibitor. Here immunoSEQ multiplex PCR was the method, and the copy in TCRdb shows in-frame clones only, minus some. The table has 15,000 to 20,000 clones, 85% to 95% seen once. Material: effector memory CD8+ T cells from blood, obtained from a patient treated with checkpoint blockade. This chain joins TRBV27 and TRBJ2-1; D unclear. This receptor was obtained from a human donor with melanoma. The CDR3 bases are TGTGCCACTAACATAAGAGATAGCTCCTACAATGAGCAGTTCTTC. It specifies CATNIRDSSYNEQFF.